The clone carrying this TCR beta chain was seen just once. Its antigen is as yet unknown. The source of the sample is a study of yellow fever vaccine responses in identical twins. Study-wide findings and caveats: Vaccine-induced T cell responses in twins were reportedly observed to appear partly convergent, partly personalized.

TCRdb called the RT-PCR reads again in MiXCR, with one record for every CDR3 protein. The sample lists about 12,000 distinct CDR3 sequences; almost 85% were seen once. CDR3 length: 13 amino acids. CDR1 is SQVTM, CDR2 ANQGSEA, per germline. V was clipped by 7 bases and J by 4 bases, with 16 bases between them. The chain links TRBV29-1 to TRBJ1-2; TRBD1 is a possible D gene (5 bases). This sequence originates from a woman under 30 who received the yellow fever vaccine. Sequencing was performed on T cells from blood (PBMCs), unsorted or a sorted subset (not recorded which), taken before or after yellow fever vaccination (not recorded which). The CDR3 sequence: CSEDTEIGYGYTF. As DNA, the CDR3 is TGCAGCGAGGACACGGAGATTGGCTATGGCTACACCTTC.